These 4 T cell receptor beta chains came from one sample sequenced in a study of blood T cells in healthy people across ages. Using a J-beta primer mix together with a sample-barcoded 5' primer, a second PCR was run for about 6 to 11 cycles. TCRdb independently ran MiXCR on the 5' RACE reads; one entry per CDR3 protein. The table has 920,000 or so distinct CDR3 sequences, 45% seen once. Sequences were obtained from blood. The receptor set was obtained from a woman aged 55-69 years in good health.

This clonotype has a single count. This rearrangement joins TRBV29-1 to TRBJ1-5, with unresolved D. This CDR3 region has 13 residues. CDR1 SQVTM and CDR2 ANQGSEA come from the germline V gene. Trimming shortened V by 4 bases and J by 4 bases, and 11 bases separated the two germline ends. CDR3 sequence (DNA): TGCAGCGTTGTAACAGAGGGAAATCAGCCCCAGCATTTT. It codes for CSVVTEGNQPQHF.

This clonotype was seen more than once but under ten times. The chain combines TRBV7-9 with TRBJ2-1; maybe TRBD2 (5 bases). The CDR3 is made up of 15 amino acids. Germline loops: CDR1 SEHNR, CDR2 FQNEAQ (reference sequence). V was shortened by 6 bases and J by 0 bases, with 12 bases between the two germline ends. The CDR3 loop reads CASREVRPSYNEQFF. The CDR3 region has the DNA TGTGCCAGCAGGGAGGTAAGACCCTCCTACAATGAGCAGTTCTTC. Full variable domain (rest looked up from reference TRBV7-9 and TRBJ2-1): DTGVSQNPRHKITKRGQNVTFRCDPISEHNRLYWYRQTLGQGPEFLTYFQNEAQLEKSRLLSDRFSAERPKGSFSTLEIQRTEQGDSAMYLCASREVRPSYNEQFFGPGTRLTVL.

The V call is TRBV6-5, the J call TRBJ1-5; D call uncertain. The CDR3 consists of 15 residues. Trimming left V 5 bases short and J 5 bases short, with 16 bases between. Germline V CDR1 and CDR2: MNHEY, SVGAGI. CDR3 sequence (DNA): TGTGCCAGCAGTGACGGACCCTCCCCACATCAGCCCCAGCATTTT. It yields the protein CASSDGPSPHQPQHF.

J is TRBJ2-7 and V is TRBV9; D is possibly TRBD2 (5 bases). The CDR3 has 15 amino acids. Per the germline V gene, CDR1 is SGDLS and CDR2 is YYNGEE. The V and J ends lost 0 bases and 2 bases respectively, with 12 bases between them. The CDR3 DNA reads TGTGCCAGCAGCGTAGCGGCCAGCGGACCCTACGAGCAGTACTTC. Its protein is CASSVAASGPYEQYF.